This TCR beta chain derives from a study of T-cell reconstitution after alpha-beta-depleted transplantation in children. Germline lookup yields CDR1 SGHTA and CDR2 FQGNSA. The V end lost 4 bases, the J end lost 5 bases, and 7 bases lay between the germline ends. The CDR3 consists of 12 residues. Unique molecular identifiers tagged the TCRbeta library. TCRdb ran MiXCR on the PCR reads and lists one entry per CDR3 protein. The repertoire holds hundreds of thousands of distinct CDR3 sequences, with more than 9% as singletons. The TCR was taken from a human donor who donated a stem cell graft to a child with SCID. The chain combines TRBV7-2 with TRBJ2-3; D is undetermined. The sequences come from PBMCs from the stem cell graft donor, collected from the stem cell graft. CDR3 DNA sequence: TGTGCCAGCAGCTCGGTTGGAGATACGCAGTATTTT. It yields the protein CASSSVGDTQYF.